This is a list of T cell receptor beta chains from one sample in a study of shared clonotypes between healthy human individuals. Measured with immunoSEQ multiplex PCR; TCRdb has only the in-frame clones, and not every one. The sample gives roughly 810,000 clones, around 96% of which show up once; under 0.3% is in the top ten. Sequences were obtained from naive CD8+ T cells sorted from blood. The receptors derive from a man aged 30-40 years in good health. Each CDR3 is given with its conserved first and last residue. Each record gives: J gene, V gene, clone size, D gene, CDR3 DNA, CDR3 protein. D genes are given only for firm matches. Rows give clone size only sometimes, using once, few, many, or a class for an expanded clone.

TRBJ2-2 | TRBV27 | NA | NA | TGTGCCAGCAAGCTATACGAAGGGCACACCGGGGAGCTGTTTTTT | CASKLYEGHTGELFF
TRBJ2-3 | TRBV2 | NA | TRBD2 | TGTGCCAGCAGTGCGGGACTAGCGGGAACAGATACGCAGTATTTT | CASSAGLAGTDTQYF
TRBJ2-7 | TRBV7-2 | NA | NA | TGTGCCAGCAGCCGATCGGGCCGAGACGGCGAGCAGTACTTC | CASSRSGRDGEQYF
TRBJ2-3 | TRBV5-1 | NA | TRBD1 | TGCGCCAGCAGCTCCCCCGACAGGGGGCATGACACAGATACGCAGTATTTT | CASSSPDRGHDTDTQYF
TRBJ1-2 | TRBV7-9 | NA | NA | TGTGCCAGCAGTGGAGGTCTCGGGTATGGCTACACCTTC | CASSGGLGYGYTF
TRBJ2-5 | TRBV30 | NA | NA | TGTGCCTGGAGCCAGGGAATAGGCCGCCAAGAGACCCAGTACTTC | CAWSQGIGRQETQYF
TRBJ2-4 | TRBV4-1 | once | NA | TGCGCCAGCAGCCAAGATTTAGGAGGGGAGAACATTCAGTACTTC | CASSQDLGGENIQYF
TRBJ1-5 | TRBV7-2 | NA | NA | TGTGCCAGCAGTTCTTGGGGTAATCAGCCCCAGCATTTT | CASSSWGNQPQHF
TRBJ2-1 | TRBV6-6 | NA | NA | TGTGCCAGCAGTTACAACCCTTCCTACAATGAGCAGTTCTTC | CASSYNPSYNEQFF
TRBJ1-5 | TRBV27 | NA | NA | TGTGCCAGCAAACTTGATCTGGGGGTTAATCAGCCCCAGCATTTT | CASKLDLGVNQPQHF
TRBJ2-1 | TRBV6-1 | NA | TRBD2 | TGTGCCAGCAGTGACCTAGCGGGAGGGCCAGGATGGAATGAGCAGTTCTTC | CASSDLAGGPGWNEQFF
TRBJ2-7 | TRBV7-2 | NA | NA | TGTGCCAGCAGCTTATCGGCAGGCCTCTCCTACGAGCAGTACTTC | CASSLSAGLSYEQYF
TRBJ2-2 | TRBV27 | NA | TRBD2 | TGTGCCAGCAGCCTCGGGACTAGCGGGGGCACCGGGGAGCTGTTTTTT | CASSLGTSGGTGELFF
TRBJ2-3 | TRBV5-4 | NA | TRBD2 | TGTGCCAGCAGCTTGGGACTAGCGGGAGAAGATACGCAGTATTTT | CASSLGLAGEDTQYF
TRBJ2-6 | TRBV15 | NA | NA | TGTGCCACCAGCACCCTATTTTTAGGGGACTCTGGGGCCAACGTCCTGACTTTC | CATSTLFLGDSGANVLTF
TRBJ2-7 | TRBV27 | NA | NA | TGTGCCAGCAGTTTATCGCGGACAGTCGAGCAGTACTTC | CASSLSRTVEQYF
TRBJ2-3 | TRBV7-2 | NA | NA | TGTGCCAGCAGAGGATTGGTACGGACAGATACGCAGTATTTT | CASRGLVRTDTQYF
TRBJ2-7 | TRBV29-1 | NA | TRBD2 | TGCAGCGTTGGGGACCGGGGACTAGAATCCTACGAGCAGTACTTC | CSVGDRGLESYEQYF
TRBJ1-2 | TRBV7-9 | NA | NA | TGTGCCAGCAGCTTAGGCCCAGGGGTGGACTATGGCTACACCTTC | CASSLGPGVDYGYTF
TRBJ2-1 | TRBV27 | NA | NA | TGTGCCAGCAGTTTATTGGCAGGGCTGCACAATGAGCAGTTCTTC | CASSLLAGLHNEQFF
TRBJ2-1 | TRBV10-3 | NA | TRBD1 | TGTGCCATCAGTGATGGCAGGGGGAGTAATGAGCAGTTCTTC | CAISDGRGSNEQFF
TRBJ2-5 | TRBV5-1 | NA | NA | TGCGCCAGCAGCTCCACCGGGACAAAAGAGACCCAGTACTTC | CASSSTGTKETQYF
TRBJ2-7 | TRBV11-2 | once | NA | TGTGCCAGCAGCTACCCGCCCTGGGACTCAGACTACGAGCAGTACTTC | CASSYPPWDSDYEQYF
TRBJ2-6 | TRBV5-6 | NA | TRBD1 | TGTGCCAGCAGGCGGGACAGGGGTCCCTCTGGGGCCAACGTCCTGACTTTC | CASRRDRGPSGANVLTF